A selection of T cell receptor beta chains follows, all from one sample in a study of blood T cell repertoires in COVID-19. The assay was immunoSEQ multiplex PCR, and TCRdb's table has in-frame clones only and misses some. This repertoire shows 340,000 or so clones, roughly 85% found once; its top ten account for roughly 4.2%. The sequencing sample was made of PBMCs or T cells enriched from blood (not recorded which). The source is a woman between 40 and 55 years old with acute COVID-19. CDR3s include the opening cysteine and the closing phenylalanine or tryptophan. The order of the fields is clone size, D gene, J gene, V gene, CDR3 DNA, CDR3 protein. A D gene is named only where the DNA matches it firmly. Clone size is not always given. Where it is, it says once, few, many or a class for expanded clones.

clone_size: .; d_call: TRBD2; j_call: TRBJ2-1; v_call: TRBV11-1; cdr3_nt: TGTGCCAGCAGCTTAAGGTCAGCGGGGGGGGACAATGAGCAGTTCTTC; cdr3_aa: CASSLRSAGGDNEQFF
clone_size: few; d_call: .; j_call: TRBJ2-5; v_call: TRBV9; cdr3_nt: TGTGCCAGCAGCCCCGGATTAAGTGTTGGGGGCGAGACCCAGTACTTC; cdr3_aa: CASSPGLSVGGETQYF
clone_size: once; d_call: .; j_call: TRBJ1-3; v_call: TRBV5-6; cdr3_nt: TGTGCCAGCAGCTTCAGCGGGTCTGGAAACACCATATATTTT; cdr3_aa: CASSFSGSGNTIYF
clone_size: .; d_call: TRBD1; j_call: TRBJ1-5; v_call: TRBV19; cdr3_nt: TGTGCCAGCAAAGGAAGGGACAGGGCTAATCAGCCCCAGCATTTT; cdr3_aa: CASKGRDRANQPQHF
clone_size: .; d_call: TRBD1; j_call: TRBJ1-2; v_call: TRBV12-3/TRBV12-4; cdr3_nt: TGTGCCAGCAGTTTCGACAGGGTGAATGGCTACACCTTC; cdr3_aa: CASSFDRVNGYTF
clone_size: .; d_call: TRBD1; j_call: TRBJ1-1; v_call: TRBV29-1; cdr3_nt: TGCAGCGTGGGACAGGGGGCGATTACTGAAGCTTTCTTT; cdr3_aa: CSVGQGAITEAFF
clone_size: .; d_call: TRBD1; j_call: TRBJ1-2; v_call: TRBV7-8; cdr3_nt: TGTGCCAGCAGCATACAGGGGGGAGGGGGCGTGTATGGCTACACCTTC; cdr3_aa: CASSIQGGGGVYGYTF
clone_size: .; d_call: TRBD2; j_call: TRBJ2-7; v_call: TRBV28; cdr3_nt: TGTGCCAGCAGTTTATGGAGTAGCGGGTCATCCTACGAGCAGTACTTC; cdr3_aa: CASSLWSSGSSYEQYF
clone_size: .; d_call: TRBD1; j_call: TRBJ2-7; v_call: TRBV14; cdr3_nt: TGTGCCAGCAGCCACGGGACAGGGGCGACCTACGAGCAGTACTTC; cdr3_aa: CASSHGTGATYEQYF
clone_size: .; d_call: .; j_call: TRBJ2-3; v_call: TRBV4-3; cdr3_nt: TGCGCCAGCAGCCAAGATTGGGGGGGCAACACAGATACGCAGTATTTT; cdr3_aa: CASSQDWGGNTDTQYF
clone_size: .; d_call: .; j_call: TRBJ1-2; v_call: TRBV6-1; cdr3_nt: TGTGCCAGCAGTGATTATGGGGCGTTCGGCTACACCTTC; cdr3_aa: CASSDYGAFGYTF
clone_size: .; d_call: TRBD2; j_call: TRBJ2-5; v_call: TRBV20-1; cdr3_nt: TGCAGTGCTAGTAGTCTAGCGGGAGTGCGGTTGGAAGAGACCCAGTACTTC; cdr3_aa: CSASSLAGVRLEETQYF
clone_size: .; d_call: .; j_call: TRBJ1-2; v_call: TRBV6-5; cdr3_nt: TGTGCCAGCAGGCCCCCCGGGGGGGTCTATGGCTACACCTTC; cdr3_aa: CASRPPGGVYGYTF
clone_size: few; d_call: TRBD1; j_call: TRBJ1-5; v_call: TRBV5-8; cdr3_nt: TGTGCCAGCAGCAAAGCGGACAGGGCCGATCAGCCCCAGCATTTT; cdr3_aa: CASSKADRADQPQHF
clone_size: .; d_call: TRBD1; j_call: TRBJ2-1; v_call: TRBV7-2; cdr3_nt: TGTGCCAGCAGCTTAGCTGGCAGGGGGAATGGAAATGAGCAGTTCTTC; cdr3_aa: CASSLAGRGNGNEQFF
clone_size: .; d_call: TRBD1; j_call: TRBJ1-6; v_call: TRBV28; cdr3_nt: TGTGCCAGCAGTTTAGGCAGAGGCTCGACAGGGGGGCGTTCACCCCTCCACTTT; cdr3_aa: CASSLGRGSTGGRSPLHF
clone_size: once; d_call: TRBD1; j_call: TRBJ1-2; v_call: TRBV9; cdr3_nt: TGTGCCAGCAGCCTCTCGGGCCAGGGGGCAACGTTAGGCTACACCTTC; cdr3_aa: CASSLSGQGATLGYTF
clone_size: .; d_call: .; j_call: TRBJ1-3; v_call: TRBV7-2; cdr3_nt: TGTGCCAGCAGCTTCTTCCGCGTCTCTGGAAACACCATATATTTT; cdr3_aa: CASSFFRVSGNTIYF
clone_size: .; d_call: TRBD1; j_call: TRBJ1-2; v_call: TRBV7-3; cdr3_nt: TGTGCCAGCAGCCCCTCAGGGGGGGACAGGGCCTATGGCTACACCTTC; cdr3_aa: CASSPSGGDRAYGYTF
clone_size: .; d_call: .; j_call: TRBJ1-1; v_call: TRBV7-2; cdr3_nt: TGTGCCAGCAAAAAACAGGAGAACACTGAAGCTTTCTTT; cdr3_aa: CASKKQENTEAFF